A selection of T cell receptor beta chains follows, all from one sample in a study of CD8 T cells in Susac syndrome. TCRdb used MiXCR to reprocess the immunoSEQ multiplex PCR reads, holding one entry per CDR3 protein. The data show around 230,000 distinct CDR3 sequences, about 96% seen once. Sequenced material: CD4+ T cells from PBMCs. The receptors shown here come from a human donor with Susac syndrome. Both conserved end residues are trimmed from each CDR3. Some rows mark clone size as missing; the rest say once, few, many or name a class of expanded clone.

TRBJ2-5,NA,TRBV10-2,ASRDHMGRETQY
TRBJ2-3,NA,TRBV7-7,ASSLGTVNTDTQY
TRBJ1-1,NA,TRBV24-1,ATSDPGPENTEAF
TRBJ2-1,NA,TRBV7-2,ASSPSPLIYNEQF
TRBJ1-2,NA,TRBV14,ASSQLTEANYGYT
TRBJ1-2,NA,TRBV6-5,ASSYAATGRFNYGYT
TRBJ2-7,once,TRBV3-1,ASSYTGAGYEQY
TRBJ1-2,once,TRBV7-9,ASSLNLGAQGYT
TRBJ2-3,once,TRBV7-7,ASSSSGSSTDTQY
TRBJ2-2,NA,TRBV15,ATSRPIGLANTGELF
TRBJ2-1,NA,TRBV6-1,ASSATSAGNEQF
TRBJ2-3,NA,TRBV29-1,SVAPLVTSTDTQY
TRBJ2-2,NA,TRBV6-5,ASRNREGGELF
TRBJ2-5,NA,TRBV9,ASSGPGGGQETQY
TRBJ1-4,NA,TRBV30,AWNQGAREKLF
TRBJ2-5,NA,TRBV20-1,SASPTSWVGETQY
TRBJ1-5,once,TRBV20-1,SARAVVRGRNQPQH
TRBJ2-7,once,TRBV4-2,ASSQDRDYEQY
TRBJ1-2,NA,TRBV20-1,SARDSRQTYGYT
TRBJ1-1,once,TRBV27,ASSLRDSAEAF
TRBJ2-4,NA,TRBV6-5,ASISENIQY
TRBJ1-5,NA,TRBV20-1,SALRTGGSQPQH
TRBJ2-7,NA,TRBV6-5,ASRVAGGNSYEQY
TRBJ2-7,NA,TRBV20-1,SARDRGRLSYEQY
TRBJ2-7,once,TRBV25-1,ASSVVGGASYEQY
TRBJ2-5,NA,TRBV14,ASSQEQGFVETQY
TRBJ2-7,NA,TRBV29-1,SVYRRGGFRGGHEQY
TRBJ1-2,once,TRBV30,AWRGVGYNGYT
TRBJ2-3,NA,TRBV29-1,SVTRQGRTQY
TRBJ2-1,NA,TRBV7-7,ASSLGLQDKQF
TRBJ1-2,NA,TRBV2,ASSEISEGMGYT
TRBJ2-3,NA,TRBV11-2,ASSRGFTDTQY
TRBJ2-1,NA,TRBV9,ASSVVGGLGDNEQF
TRBJ1-4,NA,TRBV3-1,ASSSPPATNEKLF
TRBJ2-7,NA,TRBV20-1,SARKGGGSSEQY
TRBJ2-3,NA,TRBV20-1,SAVDSSTDTQY
TRBJ2-7,NA,TRBV29-1,SVQWDPYEQY